The 17 T cell receptor beta chains in this list originate from one sample, sequenced in a study of CD8 T cells in ankylosing spondylitis. TCRdb fed the 5' RACE reads into MiXCR, producing one record per CDR3 protein. The sample has around 100,000 distinct CDR3 sequences, 24% seen once. Material for sequencing was synovial fluid, either unsorted or a sorted T cell fraction (not recorded which). The receptors come from a male donor with ankylosing spondylitis.

At least ten counts were recorded for this clonotype. V and J are TRBV7-2 and TRBJ1-6; no firm D call. This CDR3 spans 14 amino acids. V lost 5 bases to trimming and J lost 5 bases, with 10 bases between them. Germline V lookup: CDR1 SGHTA, CDR2 FQGNSA. CDR3 sequence: CASSRPRDNSPLHF. CDR3 coding DNA: TGTGCCAGCAGCCGCCCGCGGGATAATTCACCCCTCCACTTT.

This clonotype was seen at least ten times. The chain employs TRBV7-9 and TRBJ2-2; D might be TRBD1 (6 bases). Trimming stripped 7 bases from V and 5 bases from J, with 20 bases between. This CDR3 comprises 16 residues. CDR1 is SEHNR, CDR2 FQNEAQ, per germline (reference sequence). CDR3 sequence (DNA): TGTGCCAGCATCAATCGACAGGTCTCATATACCGGGGAGCTGTTTTTT. It specifies CASINRQVSYTGELFF.

This clonotype was picked up many times. The chain links TRBV29-1 to TRBJ2-3; 7 nucleotides align to TRBD1. CDR1 is SQVTM and CDR2 is ANQGSEA in the germline V gene. Unmatched junction bases numbered 4, after V lost 7 bases and J lost 6 bases. This CDR3 is 11 amino acids long. The CDR3 region is CSARGYDTQYF. The DNA for the CDR3 is TGCAGCGCCAGGGGGTATGATACGCAGTATTTT.

This clonotype was recorded a few times. The chain employs TRBV12-3 or TRBV12-4 and TRBJ2-3; D is unclear. There are 13 residues in the CDR3. Trimming took off 6 bases at V and 6 bases at J, with 13 bases between the two ends. For the CDR3, the DNA is TGTGCCAGCAGCCCCCCAGAGTGGGATACGCAGTATTTT. It encodes CASSPPEWDTQYF.

The table lists this clonotype with many counts. This chain uses TRBV19 with TRBJ2-6; perhaps TRBD2 as D (5 bases). Trimming stripped 5 bases from V and 4 bases from J, with 9 bases between. Germline lookup yields CDR1 LNHDA and CDR2 SQIVND (reference sequence). This CDR3 is built from 14 residues. CDR3 sequence reads: CASSPRLGANVLTF. The CDR3 bases are TGTGCCAGTAGTCCCCGACTAGGGGCCAACGTCCTGACTTTC.

The CDR3 nucleotides are TGCGCCAGCAGCAAGGGGACGCCGGGACAGGGTTTCTATGGCTACACCTTC. It codes for CASSKGTPGQGFYGYTF. The V gene is TRBV5-1, the J gene TRBJ1-2; 9 bases align to TRBD1. There are 17 residues in the CDR3. J lost 4 bases, V lost 4 bases, and 14 bases had no gene match. CDR1 and CDR2 (germline): SGHRS, YFSETQ.

Only a few counts were recorded for this clonotype. V gene TRBV12-3 or TRBV12-4 combines with J gene TRBJ1-5, with unresolved D. V was clipped by 6 bases and J by 0 bases, with 3 bases between them. There are 12 residues in the CDR3. The CDR3 spells CASSYSNQPQHF. The CDR3 coding sequence is TGTGCCAGCAGCTATAGCAATCAGCCCCAGCATTTT.

This rearrangement joins TRBV5-1 to TRBJ2-7, with 11 bases fitting TRBD2. The germline CDR1 and CDR2 sequences are SGHRS and YFSETQ. The CDR3 covers 14 residues. The trim removed 6 bases at V and 3 bases at J, leaving 5 bases unmatched. The CDR3 DNA reads TGCGCCAGCAATACCGGGACTAGCGGCTACGAGCAGTACTTC. Protein sequence: CASNTGTSGYEQYF.

This clonotype was counted many times. Here the CDR3 DNA reads TGCAGTGTAGAGTCCCGGGATGACAAAAACATTCAGTACTTC. The encoded protein is CSVESRDDKNIQYF. The gene calls are TRBV20-1 and TRBJ2-4, with a tentative D call TRBD2 (5 bases). Trimming removed 7 bases from V and 3 bases from J, with 16 bases in between. The CDR3 has 14 residues. Germline CDR1 reads DFQATT; CDR2 reads SNEGSKA (reference sequence).

This chain joins TRBV12-3 or TRBV12-4 and TRBJ2-1, with TRBD2 matching 7 bases. Unmatched junction bases numbered 3, after V lost 3 bases and J lost 4 bases. The CDR3 covers 14 residues. CDR3 bases: TGTGCCAGCAGTTTGCTAGCGGAATACAATGAGCAGTTCTTC. Amino acid sequence: CASSLLAEYNEQFF.

In nucleotides, the CDR3 is TGTGCCACCAGTAACCCCGTGGCAGGGGGCCACGGGGAGCTGTTTTTT. Translation gives CATSNPVAGGHGELFF. The chain links TRBV24-1 to TRBJ2-2, with 8 positions matching TRBD1. Per germline, CDR1 KGHDR and CDR2 SFDVKD. The CDR3 has 16 residues. V trimming: 6 bases; J trimming: 7 bases; junction bases outside the gene matches: 12.

This clonotype appeared many times. The chain combines TRBV11-2 with TRBJ1-3, with D perhaps matching TRBD1 (6 bases). The germline V gene encodes CDR1 SGHAT and CDR2 FQNNGV. The V and J ends lost 6 bases and 0 bases respectively, with 15 bases between them. This CDR3 spans 16 amino acids. The CDR3 sequence: CASRKGQIISGNTIYF. Written as DNA, the CDR3 is TGTGCCAGCAGGAAAGGACAGATCATCTCTGGAAACACCATATATTTT.

The chain carries TRBV6-2 or TRBV6-3 and TRBJ2-5; 9 bases agree with TRBD1. CDR1 and CDR2 (germline): MNHEY, SVGEGT. Losses at the gene ends were 1 base for V and 4 bases for J; bases not matched to a gene: 10. The CDR3 runs 17 residues. CDR3 protein: CASSYLTGTGRGETQYF. In DNA, the CDR3 is TGTGCCAGCAGTTACTTGACCGGGACAGGGCGAGGAGAGACCCAGTACTTC.

This clonotype was recorded a few times. The chain recombines TRBV20-1 with TRBJ2-1, with 7 bases that match TRBD2. The germline V gene has CDR1 DFQATT and CDR2 SNEGSKA (reference sequence). The CDR3 length is 13 residues. With V trimmed by 5 bases and J by 8 bases, 9 bases remained unmatched. CDR3 sequence reads: CSAGGDRGDEQFF. DNA of the CDR3: TGCAGTGCTGGAGGGGACCGGGGGGATGAGCAGTTCTTC.

The genes are TRBV3-1 and TRBJ2-5; 7 bases align to TRBD2. The CDR3 length is 15 residues. V shed 5 bases and J 0 bases; nucleotides not matched to a gene: 6. The V gene's germline CDR1 is LGHDT and CDR2 YNNKEL (reference sequence). This CDR3 reads CASSIGTSDQETQYF. DNA for the CDR3: TGTGCCAGCAGCATAGGAACTAGCGACCAAGAGACCCAGTACTTC.

This clonotype has only a few counts. This chain links TRBV5-1 with TRBJ1-5; D possibly corresponds to TRBD1 (5 bases). The length of the CDR3 is 15 residues. Germline CDR1 reads SGHRS; CDR2 reads YFSETQ. Trimming pared 2 bases from V and 5 bases from J, leaving 14 bases between. The CDR3 DNA follows: TGCGCCAGCAGCTTTACCCACGGGGGAGATCAGCCCCAGCATTTT. The encoded protein is CASSFTHGGDQPQHF.

Many counts were recorded for this clonotype. The rearrangement links TRBV29-1 to TRBJ2-2; the match to TRBD2 covers 7 bases. Germline V CDR1 and CDR2: SQVTM, ANQGSEA. With V trimmed by 7 bases and J by 2 bases, 16 bases remained unmatched. This CDR3 is 17 amino acids long. CDR3 sequence reads: CSASEWREKLNTGELFF. The CDR3 DNA sequence: TGCAGCGCCTCAGAGTGGCGGGAGAAGCTAAACACCGGGGAGCTGTTTTTT.